These T cell receptor beta chains were read from a single sample in a study of human T cells and chemical hapten exposure. TCRdb redid the calling of the RACE reads with MiXCR, one entry per CDR3 protein. The data contain under 130,000 distinct CDR3 sequences, around 10% of them seen just once; the ten biggest clones take up roughly 3.5%. The sequenced sample was whole blood, obtained in connection with sensitization to the hapten diphenylcyclopropenone (DPC). These TCRs come from a woman aged 40 to 50 with alopecia areata. Some clones in this sample may be carry-over from other donors' samples. Each CDR3 is given with its conserved first and last residue. Fields, in order: clone size, D gene, J gene, V gene, CDR3 DNA, CDR3 protein. D genes are given only for firm matches. Clone sizes are given selectively: once, few, many, or a class where the clone is expanded.

few NA TRBJ1-1 TRBV12-3/TRBV12-4 TGTGCCAGCAGCTTTTCGATGAACACTGAAGCTTTCTTT CASSFSMNTEAFF
NA TRBD1 TRBJ1-4 TRBV5-1 TGCGCCAGCAGCTCAACAGGGGGCGAGAGTGAAAAACTGTTTTTT CASSSTGGESEKLFF
NA NA TRBJ2-7 TRBV6-6 TGTGCCAGCAGCCGACCCACCGTACAGGCTTCCTACGAGCAGTACTTC CASSRPTVQASYEQYF
few NA TRBJ1-1 TRBV30 TGTGCCTGGAGTGTACGGGTTGGAGGTGAAGCTTTCTTT CAWSVRVGGEAFF
NA NA TRBJ1-1 TRBV28 TGTGCCAGCAGCGTTCCAATAGCGCCGAACACTGAAGCTTTCTTT CASSVPIAPNTEAFF
NA TRBD2 TRBJ2-1 TRBV28 TGTGCCAGCCGACTAGCGGATCCCTACAATGAGCAGTTCTTC CASRLADPYNEQFF
many NA TRBJ1-2 TRBV28 TGTGCCAGCAGTTCACCTAGGGACGGTGCAAAGATGGGCTACACCTTC CASSSPRDGAKMGYTF
NA NA TRBJ2-3 TRBV28 TGTGCCAGCAGGCCGACAGGCCTGGCCGGAACGCAGTATTTT CASRPTGLAGTQYF
many NA TRBJ2-7 TRBV6-2/TRBV6-3 TGTGCCAGCAGGAATGGACAGCCTAGCTCCTACGAGCAGTACTTC CASRNGQPSSYEQYF
NA NA TRBJ2-1 TRBV29-1 TGCAGCGGCCCACGAGGCTATGAGCAGTTCTTC CSGPRGYEQFF
few NA TRBJ2-5 TRBV7-2 TGTGCCAGCAGCTTACTATCGGGGGGCCCGATTGGGACCCAGTACTTC CASSLLSGGPIGTQYF
many NA TRBJ1-3 TRBV9 TGTGCCAGCAGCGTAGGGACATTCTCTGGAAACACCATATATTTT CASSVGTFSGNTIYF
NA NA TRBJ1-2 TRBV29-1 TGCAGCGTTGAGCAGGTCTATGGCTACACCTTC CSVEQVYGYTF
many NA TRBJ1-5 TRBV20-1 TGCAGTGCTAGAGATAACCGGGATCAGCCCCAGCATTTT CSARDNRDQPQHF
NA NA TRBJ2-7 TRBV9 TGTGCCAGCAGCGTGGCCAGGGCGGGCGAGCAGTACTTC CASSVARAGEQYF
many NA TRBJ2-5 TRBV29-1 TGCAGCGTTGTGGGGGAGACCCAGTACTTC CSVVGETQYF
NA NA TRBJ2-2 TRBV7-9 TGTGCCAGCAGCTTAGCCCTACAGAGCCGGGAGCTGTTTTTT CASSLALQSRELFF
NA NA TRBJ1-5 TRBV10-2 TGCGCCAGCAGTGACGGCAATCAGCCCCAGCATTTT CASSDGNQPQHF
many TRBD1 TRBJ1-1 TRBV9 TGTGCCAGCAGCGCCACTTCAGGGGGCACTGAAGCTTTCTTT CASSATSGGTEAFF
NA TRBD1 TRBJ1-2 TRBV3-1 TGTGCCAGCAGCCCCGGGACAGGGGGCGGTCGGGGCTACACCTTC CASSPGTGGGRGYTF
NA NA TRBJ2-5 TRBV18 TGTGCCAGCTCACCACCCCGGCCCCAAGAGACCCAGTACTTC CASSPPRPQETQYF
few NA TRBJ2-2 TRBV19 TGTGCCAGTACCGGAGGGGGGTACACCGGGGAGCTGTTTTTT CASTGGGYTGELFF
few TRBD1 TRBJ2-1 TRBV6-2/TRBV6-3 TGTGCCAGCAGTGAACCGGGACAGGGTAATTGGAAGTTCTTC CASSEPGQGNWKFF
few NA TRBJ2-2 TRBV29-1 TGCAGCGTTGGGGGACCAAGCCCCACCGGGGAGCTGTTTTTT CSVGGPSPTGELFF
many NA TRBJ1-2 TRBV7-9 TGTGCCAGCAGCTTAGCAGGCATCTATGGCTACACCTTC CASSLAGIYGYTF
few NA TRBJ1-1 TRBV30 TGTGCCTGGAGTGGTGACAGGAACACTGAAGCTTTCTTT CAWSGDRNTEAFF
NA NA TRBJ2-7 TRBV5-5 TGTGCCAGCTATTGGGACGGTGAGCAGTACTTC CASYWDGEQYF
many TRBD2 TRBJ2-7 TRBV9 TGTGCCAGCAGCGTGGGACTAGCGGAATCCTACGAGCAGTACTTC CASSVGLAESYEQYF
few NA TRBJ1-1 TRBV12-3/TRBV12-4 TGTGCCAGCAGTTGGCTGGCCCTGAGAAGAGGTACTGAAGCTTTCTTT CASSWLALRRGTEAFF
many TRBD2 TRBJ2-5 TRBV6-1 TGTGCCAGCACCCCCCCAGCGGGAGTAGAGACCCAGTACTTC CASTPPAGVETQYF
few TRBD1 TRBJ2-7 TRBV5-4 TGTGCCAGCAGCCAGGGAGGGACAGGGGCCTACGAGCAGTACTTC CASSQGGTGAYEQYF
NA NA TRBJ1-1 TRBV6-5 TGTGCCAGCATACCCATCGGGGGCGGATTGGCCACTGAAGCTTTCTTT CASIPIGGGLATEAFF
many NA TRBJ1-2 TRBV28 TGTGCCAGCAAGCCGGACAACTATGGCTACACCTTC CASKPDNYGYTF
few NA TRBJ2-7 TRBV3-1 TGTGCCAGCAGCCAAGAAAACAGCCTTCCCTACGAGCAGTACTTC CASSQENSLPYEQYF
NA TRBD1 TRBJ2-2 TRBV20-1 TGCAGTGCTAGAGTCAGGGGGTCAGGGGAGCTGTTTTTT CSARVRGSGELFF
many NA TRBJ1-1 TRBV27 TGTGCCAGCAGTTTAGGGGCCGGTTTTGAAGCTTTCTTT CASSLGAGFEAFF
NA NA TRBJ1-6 TRBV21-1 TGTGCCAGCAGCAAAGAGGCCTGGTGGGACTCACCCCTCCACTTT CASSKEAWWDSPLHF
many NA TRBJ2-7 TRBV14 TGTGCCAGCAGCTTTCTTACATTTTGGGAGCAGTACTTC CASSFLTFWEQYF
few NA TRBJ2-3 TRBV6-5 TGTGCCAGCAGTTATTCATTGACCTGGGGTGGGACAGATACGCAGTATTTT CASSYSLTWGGTDTQYF
NA NA TRBJ1-3 TRBV18 TGTGCCAGCCGGGACCAAGGGGCTGGAAACACCATATATTTT CASRDQGAGNTIYF
NA TRBD2 TRBJ2-7 TRBV6-2/TRBV6-3 TGTGCCAGCAGTTACGGGTCGACAGGGCGGGCTAGCGGGACCCGCGAGCAGTACTTC CASSYGSTGRASGTREQYF
few NA TRBJ1-4 TRBV7-8 TGTGCCAGCAGCTTAGGCCGGACTAATGAAAAACTGTTTTTT CASSLGRTNEKLFF
NA NA TRBJ1-6 TRBV7-9 TGTGCCAGCAAAGGGGGAAATTCACCCCTCCACTTT CASKGGNSPLHF
many NA TRBJ2-3 TRBV18 TGTGCCAGCTCACCACCGGGGGGCAGCAACACAGATACGCAGTATTTT CASSPPGGSNTDTQYF
NA NA TRBJ1-6 TRBV7-2 TGTGCCAGCAGCGCGGGACATATGAGCTCCTATAATTCACCCCTCCACTTT CASSAGHMSSYNSPLHF
few NA TRBJ2-5 TRBV7-9 TGTGCCAGCAGCCGACGGTCGCAAGAGACCCAGTACTTC CASSRRSQETQYF
many NA TRBJ2-3 TRBV6-6 TGTGCCAGCACGATTCAACCATTGCGCGCAGATACGCAGTATTTT CASTIQPLRADTQYF
few NA TRBJ1-5 TRBV29-1 TGCAGCGTGAGGGAGTGGGGGAGCAATCAGCCCCAGCATTTT CSVREWGSNQPQHF
few NA TRBJ1-1 TRBV7-2 TGTGCCACCTCCGAGTTGAACACTGAAGCTTTCTTT CATSELNTEAFF
NA NA TRBJ1-1 TRBV7-2 TGTGCCAGCAGCTCTAGGGGACATTCGAACACTGAAGCTTTCTTT CASSSRGHSNTEAFF
NA NA TRBJ1-3 TRBV15 TGTGCCACCAGCAGAGATTTAGGGAAAAGGCTGACTGGAAACACCATATATTTT CATSRDLGKRLTGNTIYF
NA NA TRBJ1-5 TRBV20-1 TGCAGTGCTCCTTCGTTCAATAGCAATCAGCCCCAGCATTTT CSAPSFNSNQPQHF
NA TRBD1 TRBJ2-7 TRBV27 TGTGCCAGCTCCCTTTACGGGACAGGGAACCACGAGCAGTACTTC CASSLYGTGNHEQYF
many NA TRBJ1-5 TRBV7-6 TGTGCCAGCAGCTTAGGGGGGTATCAGCCCCAGCATTTT CASSLGGYQPQHF
NA NA TRBJ2-7 TRBV11-2 TGTGCCAGCAGCTTAGGACTAGTCGGATACGAGCAGTACTTC CASSLGLVGYEQYF
few NA TRBJ2-6 TRBV11-2 TGTGCCAGCGGGATAAGTAGTGGGGCCAACGTCCTGACTTTC CASGISSGANVLTF
NA NA TRBJ2-1 TRBV28 TGTGCCAGCAGTTCTACATTATCTGGGCAGTTCTTC CASSSTLSGQFF
few NA TRBJ2-7 TRBV2 TGTGCCAGCAGTGTATTACGGACGGCGGGCGAGCAGTACTTC CASSVLRTAGEQYF
many TRBD2 TRBJ2-1 TRBV7-2 TGTGCCAGCAGCTTAAAGCGGGAGTACGGTGAGCAGTTCTTC CASSLKREYGEQFF